The clone carrying this TCR beta chain was observed a few times. The antigen is unknown. TCRdb's copy holds only in-frame clones and misses some; the assay was immunoSEQ multiplex PCR. The sample has about 94,000 clones; approximately 81% are singletons. This sample was taken from a study of Ad26.COV2.S vaccination and SARS-CoV-2 variants. Findings and limits, study-wide: Possible underestimation of total T cell responses by the TCR breadth and depth analyses was noted. Vaccine recipients and placebo recipients showed similar non-spike TCR breadth. Placebo recipients had lower spike-specific TCR breadth than vaccine recipients. A substantial breadth of spike-specific CD8+ and CD4+ T cell responses after vaccination has been reported.

Germline V gives CDR1 SEHNR, CDR2 FQNEAQ (reference sequence). V lost 5 bases and J lost 6, with 19 bases in between. This CDR3 spans 15 amino acids. The TCR originated in a human donor who had recovered from COVID-19. The sample here was peripheral blood, taken after recovery from COVID-19. V is TRBV7-9 and J is TRBJ1-2; no definite D call. The CDR3 sequence: CASSTEPPPSHGYTF. The CDR3 region has the DNA TGTGCCAGCAGCACCGAGCCACCTCCGAGCCATGGCTACACCTTC.